The T cell receptor beta chain under discussion was sequenced for a study of blood T cell repertoires in COVID-19. Looking at the study overall: Whether acute or convalescent, the COVID-19 samples came from the United States, Italy and Spain. Sources were T cells, B-cell-depleted T cells, or PBMCs; the material itself was cDNA or gDNA.

Measured with immunoSEQ multiplex PCR; TCRdb has only the in-frame clones, and not every one. The sample carries just over 650,000 clones, 85% to 90% recorded once. This clone was picked up a small number of times. The clonotype originates from a woman aged 18-29 years with acute or convalescent COVID-19. Specimen: peripheral blood.

CDR3 nucleotides: TGTGCCAGTAGTATCGGGGGAGGGGGAACCTACGAGCAGTACTTC. Protein sequence: CASSIGGGGTYEQYF. The chain employs TRBV19 and TRBJ2-7, with a possible D match to TRBD2 (7 bases). With 3 bases removed from V and 2 bases from J, the gap between germline ends came to 14 bases. Germline loops: CDR1 LNHDA, CDR2 SQIVND (reference sequence). The CDR3 is 15 amino acids.